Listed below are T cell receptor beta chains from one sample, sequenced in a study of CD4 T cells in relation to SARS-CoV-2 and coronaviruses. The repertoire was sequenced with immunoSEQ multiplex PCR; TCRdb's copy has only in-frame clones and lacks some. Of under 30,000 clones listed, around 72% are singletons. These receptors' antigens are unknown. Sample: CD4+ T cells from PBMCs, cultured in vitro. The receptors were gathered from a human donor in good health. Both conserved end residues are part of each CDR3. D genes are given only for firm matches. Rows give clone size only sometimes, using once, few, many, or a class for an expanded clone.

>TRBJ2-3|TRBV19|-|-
TGTGCCAGTAGTCCAAGGAGAGCAGGGAAGGCTACGCAGTATTTT
CASSPRRAGKATQYF
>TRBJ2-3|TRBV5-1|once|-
TGCGCCAGCAGCCTTACCACAGATACGCAGTATTTT
CASSLTTDTQYF
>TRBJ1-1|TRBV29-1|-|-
TGCAGCGTTGAATCCCAGTTGAACACTGAAGCTTTCTTT
CSVESQLNTEAFF
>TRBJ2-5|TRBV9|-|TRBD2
TGTGCCAGCAGCGTAGGAACAGCAGCGGGAGGGACCCAGTACTTC
CASSVGTAAGGTQYF
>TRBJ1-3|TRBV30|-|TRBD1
TGTGCCTGGAGTGTGACAGGGTCTGGAAACACCATATATTTT
CAWSVTGSGNTIYF
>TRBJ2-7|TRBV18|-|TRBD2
TGTGCCAGCTCACTCGGGACTAGCGGGAGCTACGAGCAGTACTTC
CASSLGTSGSYEQYF
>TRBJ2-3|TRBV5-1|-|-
TGCGCCAGCAGCTTATCCGGGTACGGAGATACGCAGTATTTT
CASSLSGYGDTQYF
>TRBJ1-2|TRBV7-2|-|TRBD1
TGTGCCAGCAGCACTCGGACAGGGTGGGGTGGCTACACCTTC
CASSTRTGWGGYTF
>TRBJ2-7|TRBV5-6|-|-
TGTGCCAGCAGCTTGACAGGGTTTTACGAGCAGTACTTC
CASSLTGFYEQYF
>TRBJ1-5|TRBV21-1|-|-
TGTGCCAGCAGCAAGAGGCAGGGCAAAACGTATAGCAATCAGCCCCAGCATTTT
CASSKRQGKTYSNQPQHF
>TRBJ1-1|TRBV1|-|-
TGCACCAGCAGCCAACGTACACCCAACACTGAAGCTTTCTTT
CTSSQRTPNTEAFF
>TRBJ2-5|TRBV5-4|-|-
TGTGCCAGCAGCTTGGCCGGGACGCTAGAGACCCAGTACTTC
CASSLAGTLETQYF
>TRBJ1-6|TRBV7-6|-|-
TGTGCCAGCAGCTTATCCAGGGCAAATTCACCCCTCCACTTT
CASSLSRANSPLHF
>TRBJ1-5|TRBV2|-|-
TGTGCCAGTAATGGGGCCCATAGCAATCAGCCCCAGCATTTT
CASNGAHSNQPQHF
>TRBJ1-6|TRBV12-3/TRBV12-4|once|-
TGTGCCAGCAGTTTTTCGAGTTCACCCCTCCACTTT
CASSFSSSPLHF
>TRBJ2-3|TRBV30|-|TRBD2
TGTGCCTGGAGTGTTGGGGCTAGCGGGAGGACTGATACGCAGTATTTT
CAWSVGASGRTDTQYF
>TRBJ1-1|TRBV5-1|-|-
TGCGCCAGCAGGTCAGTTCCGAACACTGAAGCTTTCTTT
CASRSVPNTEAFF
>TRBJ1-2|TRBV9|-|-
TGTGCCAGCAGCGTAGCCCAGGGAGGCTACACCTTC
CASSVAQGGYTF
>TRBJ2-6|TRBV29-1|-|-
TGCAGCGTTGAAGATCAGGGATTTGGGGCCAACGTCCTGACTTTC
CSVEDQGFGANVLTF
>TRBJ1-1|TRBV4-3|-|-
TGCGCCAGCAGCCAAGATGGTAGAGGGGCCCACACTGAAGCTTTCTTT
CASSQDGRGAHTEAFF
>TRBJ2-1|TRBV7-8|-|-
TGTGCCAGCAGCCGGGGTTTTAAAAATGAGCAGTTCTTC
CASSRGFKNEQFF
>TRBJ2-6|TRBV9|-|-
TGTGCCAGCAGCCGGGGCGGGTCCGGGGCCAACGTCCTGACTTTC
CASSRGGSGANVLTF
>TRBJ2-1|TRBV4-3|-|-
TGCGCCAGCAGCCAAGAGCCTAGCGCTCACAATGAGCAGTTCTTC
CASSQEPSAHNEQFF
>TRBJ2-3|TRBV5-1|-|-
TGCGCCAGCAGCTCGGCCAGATTCACAGATACGCAGTATTTT
CASSSARFTDTQYF
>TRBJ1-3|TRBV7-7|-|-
TGTGCCAGCAGCCCCGGAGGGATCTCTGGAAACACCATATATTTT
CASSPGGISGNTIYF
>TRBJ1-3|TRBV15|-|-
TGTGCCACCAGCAGAGTGCGAGGGGACACCATATATTTT
CATSRVRGDTIYF
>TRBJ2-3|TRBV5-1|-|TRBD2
TGCGCCAGCAGCTCAACCTCACGGATAGTAGCGGGCGGGCGGCGGGATACGCAGTATTTT
CASSSTSRIVAGGRRDTQYF
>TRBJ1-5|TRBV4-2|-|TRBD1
TGTGCCAGCAGCCAGACAGGGGAGAATCAGCCCCAGCATTTT
CASSQTGENQPQHF
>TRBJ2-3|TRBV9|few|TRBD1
TGTGCCAGCAGCGTAGATCCCGGGACAGGGGGCCAGGATACGCAGTATTTT
CASSVDPGTGGQDTQYF
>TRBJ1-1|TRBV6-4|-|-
TGTGCCAGCAGTGACTCGGCGAGGGTGAACACTGAAGCTTTCTTT
CASSDSARVNTEAFF
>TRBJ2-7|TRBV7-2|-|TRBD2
TGTGCCAGCAGCCCCAGGACTAGCGACGAGCAGTACTTC
CASSPRTSDEQYF
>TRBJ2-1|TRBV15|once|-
TGTGCCACCAGCAGCGTCGGATATAGCTCCTACAATGAGCAGTTCTTC
CATSSVGYSSYNEQFF
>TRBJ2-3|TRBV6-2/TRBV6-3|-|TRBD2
TGTGCCAGCAGTTACCCCTTGACTAGCGGGGGAATCACAGATACGCAGTATTTT
CASSYPLTSGGITDTQYF
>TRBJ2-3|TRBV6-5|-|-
TGTGCCAGCAGTTACCGGGGGCGGGGCACAGATACGCAGTATTTT
CASSYRGRGTDTQYF
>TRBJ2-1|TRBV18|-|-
TGTGCCAGCTCCCCTCGAGTAGCGGATTACAATGAGCAGTTCTTC
CASSPRVADYNEQFF
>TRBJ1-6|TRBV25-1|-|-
TGTGCCAGCAGTGAATCTAGCTCCTATAATTCACCCCTCCACTTT
CASSESSSYNSPLHF
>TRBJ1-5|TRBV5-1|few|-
TGCGCCAGCAGCTTGGGCGGTGGTCAGCCCCAGCATTTT
CASSLGGGQPQHF
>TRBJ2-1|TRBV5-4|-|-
TGTGCCAGCAGCCCGGAGAACAGGGTCAATGAGCAGTTCTTC
CASSPENRVNEQFF
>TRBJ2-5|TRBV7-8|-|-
TGTGCCAGCAGCTTAAGTCCGTACCAAGAGACCCAGTACTTC
CASSLSPYQETQYF
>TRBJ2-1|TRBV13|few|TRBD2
TGTGCCAGCAGCCGGTCTTCGTCCGGTAGCGGGGGGAGCTCCTACAATGAGCAGTTCTTC
CASSRSSSGSGGSSYNEQFF
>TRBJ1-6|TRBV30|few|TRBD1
TGTGCCTGGAGAGGGGACAGGGGGAAGTATAATTCACCCCTCCACTTT
CAWRGDRGKYNSPLHF
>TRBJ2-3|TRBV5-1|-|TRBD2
TGCGCCAGCAGCTATAGCGGTCGGGAGGGCACAGATACGCAGTATTTT
CASSYSGREGTDTQYF
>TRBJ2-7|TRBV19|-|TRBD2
TGTGCCAGTAGTGGGGGAGGGCGCGAGCAGTACTTC
CASSGGGREQYF
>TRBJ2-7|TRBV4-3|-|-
TGCGCCAGCAGCTACAAGGGGGAGGCCTCCTACGAGCAGTACTTC
CASSYKGEASYEQYF
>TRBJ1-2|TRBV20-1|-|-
TGCAGTGCTAGTGGTATCTCGTTTAGGGGAACCAACTATGGCTACACCTTC
CSASGISFRGTNYGYTF
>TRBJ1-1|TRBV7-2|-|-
TGTGCCAGCAGCTTAGCCGCAGGGTCGAACACTGAAGCTTTCTTT
CASSLAAGSNTEAFF
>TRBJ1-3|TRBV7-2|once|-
TGTGCCAGCAGCTCGTCGAACTCTGGAAACACCATATATTTT
CASSSSNSGNTIYF
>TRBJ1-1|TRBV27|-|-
TGTGCCAGCAGTCCCCTAGGCCAAATGAACACTGAAGCTTTCTTT
CASSPLGQMNTEAFF
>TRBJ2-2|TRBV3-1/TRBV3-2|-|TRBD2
TGTGCCAGCAGCCAAGAGGGGGGAGGGCCTAGGGGCACCGGGGAGCTGTTTTTT
CASSQEGGGPRGTGELFF
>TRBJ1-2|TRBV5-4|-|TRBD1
TGTGCCAGCAGCTTGCCCAGGACAGGGCCTCCCAATATGGACACCTTC
CASSLPRTGPPNMDTF
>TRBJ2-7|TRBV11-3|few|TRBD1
TGTGCCAGCAGCTTCTTGAGGGGGCCCTACGAGCAGTACTTC
CASSFLRGPYEQYF
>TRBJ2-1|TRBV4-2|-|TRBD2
TGTGCCAGCAGCCCGCGGACTAGCGGGAGGGGAGGGTTCTACAATGAGCAGTTCTTC
CASSPRTSGRGGFYNEQFF
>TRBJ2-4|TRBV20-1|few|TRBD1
TGCAGTGCGGGACAGGCTAGCATTCAGTACTTC
CSAGQASIQYF
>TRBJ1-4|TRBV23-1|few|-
TGCGCCAGCAGATCGAGGGTTTGCGAAAAACTGTTTTTT
CASRSRVCEKLFF
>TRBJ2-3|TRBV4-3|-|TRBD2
TGCGCCAGCAGCCAAGCGGGAGGGGGGAGCACAGATACGCAGTATTTT
CASSQAGGGSTDTQYF